The source of this T cell receptor beta chain is a study of T cell responses to AZD1222 COVID-19 vaccine. About this clone itself: What it recognizes is unknown.

General study findings and limits: In a largely white British group with more females than males, clonal diversity was possibly underestimated. A reported finding is that nearly half of spike-specific TCRs target unmutated variant regions. Dominant CD4 TCR responses targeted spike regions 160-218 and 743-854.

Sequencing was performed with immunoSEQ multiplex PCR; in TCRdb, only in-frame clones are kept and a portion is missing. Seen here are about 130,000 clones, 80% to 95% observed once, and the top ten hold nearly 4.5%. Deletions cut 8 bases from V and 1 base from J, with 14 bases between. The CDR3 sequence is 14 residues long. Germline V gives CDR1 SNHLY, CDR2 FYNNEI. This chain uses TRBV2 with TRBJ1-1; D possibly corresponds to TRBD1 (6 bases). The specimen was peripheral blood, collected on day 0 of MenACWY control vaccination. The receptor was isolated from an adult in good health. The CDR3, as DNA: TGTGCCAGCCGCCAACAGGGAAGGAACACTGAAGCTTTCTTT. The encoded protein is CASRQQGRNTEAFF.